The 2 T cell receptor beta chains below were found in one sample sequenced in a study of blood T cell repertoires in COVID-19. The assay was immunoSEQ multiplex PCR, and TCRdb's table has in-frame clones only and misses some. This table holds some 230,000 clones, about 85% found once. Sequencing was done on a sample of peripheral blood. These receptor sequences come from a man aged 40-49 years with acute or convalescent COVID-19.

The V call is TRBV5-6, the J call TRBJ2-3, with 9 nucleotides matching TRBD1. Germline lookup yields CDR1 SGHDT and CDR2 YYEEEE. V trimming: 1 base; J trimming: 6 bases; junction bases outside the gene matches: 9. This CDR3 has 16 residues. CDR3 loop: CASSLTPGQGGDTQYF. In DNA form, the CDR3 reads TGTGCCAGCAGCTTGACCCCGGGACAGGGAGGTGATACGCAGTATTTT.

The chain couples TRBV3-1 (or the pseudogene TRBV3-2) to TRBJ2-1; TRBD2 is a possible D gene (7 bases). CDR1 is LGHDT and CDR2 is YNNKEL in the germline V gene (reference sequence). Trimming shortened V by 2 bases and J by 7 bases, and 15 bases separated the two germline ends. The CDR3 has 15 residues. The CDR3 loop is CASSQRGGGWNEQFF. For the CDR3, the DNA is TGTGCCAGCAGCCAAAGGGGAGGGGGATGGAATGAGCAGTTCTTC.